This T cell receptor beta chain was sequenced during a study of control samples from healthy donors and cancer patients. The protocol was immunoSEQ multiplex PCR, while the TCRdb copy is restricted to in-frame clones and leaves out a portion. The sample gives 100,000 or so clones, less than 90% of which show up once; 15% to 20% is in the top ten. Germline values: CDR1 SGHNT, CDR2 YENEEA. V gave up 2 bases and J gave up 2 bases, with 12 bases separating them. The CDR3 sequence is 15 residues long. This sequence was found in a woman aged 45 to 65 in good health. Input material: blood. The genes are TRBV11-3 and TRBJ2-5, with a tentative D call TRBD1 (5 bases). CDR3 in amino acids: CASSLQGRTQETQYF. Here the CDR3 DNA reads TGTGCCAGCAGCTTACAAGGACGGACACAAGAGACCCAGTACTTC. The full variable domain, with the rest looked up from reference TRBV11-3 and TRBJ2-5, is EAGVVQSPRYKIIEKKQPVAFWCNPISGHNTLYWYLQNLGQGPELLIRYENEEAVDDSQLPKDRFSAERLKGVDSTLKIQPAELGDSAVYLCASSLQGRTQETQYFGPGTRLLVL.